The 30 T cell receptor beta chains reported below all come from one sample, sequenced in a study of a mutant IDH1 vaccine in newly diagnosed glioma. Time point in this sample: baseline, week 1 (first vaccination visit). Noted treatment: pre-vaccination baseline after standard-of-care therapy. Measured with immunoSEQ multiplex PCR; TCRdb has only the in-frame clones, and not every one. This table has about 54,000 clones, 65% to 85% appearing once. The source material was PBMCs, sampled from a glioma patient treated with radiotherapy, temozolomide or both. These receptors originate from a man aged 18 to 30 with glioma.

This sequence joins TRBV11-1 and TRBJ1-3; unclear D gene. The CDR3 has 17 amino acids. Germline V CDR1 and CDR2: SGHAT, FQDESV (reference sequence). With 4 bases removed from V and 0 bases from J, the gap between germline ends came to 16 bases. The CDR3 DNA sequence: TGTGCCAGCAGCTCTATGGAAGACCCGTACTCTGGAAACACCATATATTTT. Its translation is CASSSMEDPYSGNTIYF.

This clone was seen a handful of times. This rearrangement joins TRBV20-1 to TRBJ1-1, with TRBD1 identical over 9 bases. CDR3 size: 11 residues. Germline CDR1 reads DFQATT; CDR2 reads SNEGSKA (reference sequence). V dropped 6 bases and J dropped 10; count of bases not matched to a gene: 6. CDR3 sequence: CSANRGPGAFF. The CDR3 DNA is TGCAGTGCAAACAGGGGGCCCGGAGCTTTCTTT.

This chain links TRBV2 with TRBJ1-6; no definite D call. V was pared by 6 bases and J by 7 bases, with 16 bases between. Germline loops: CDR1 SNHLY, CDR2 FYNNEI. The CDR3 is 15 residues long. CDR3 amino acids: CASSPQTTSNSPLHF. CDR3 nucleotide sequence: TGTGCCAGCAGCCCTCAAACGACATCCAATTCACCCCTCCACTTT. The variable domain in full, completed from reference TRBV2 and TRBJ1-6, reads EPEVTQTPSHQVTQMGQEVILRCVPISNHLYFYWYRQILGQKVEFLVSFYNNEISEKSEIFDDQFSVERPDGSNFTLKIRSTKLEDSAMYFCASSPQTTSNSPLHFGNGTRLTVT.

This rearrangement joins TRBV9 to TRBJ1-3; D not resolved. Germline CDR1 and CDR2: SGDLS and YYNGEE. Trimming removed 1 base from V and 0 bases from J, with 11 bases in between. This CDR3 has 16 residues. CDR3 bases: TGTGCCAGCAGCGTAACCCCCCAGACCTCTGGAAACACCATATATTTT. It is translated as CASSVTPQTSGNTIYF.

This clone was seen a few times. This sequence joins TRBV19 and TRBJ1-2, with D perhaps matching TRBD1 (6 bases). Trimming pared 6 bases from V and 0 bases from J, leaving 11 bases between. This CDR3 has 14 residues. Germline V lookup: CDR1 LNHDA, CDR2 SQIVND (reference sequence). The CDR3 coding sequence is TGTGCCAGTAGGGCAGGGGAAGCTAACTATGGCTACACCTTC. Its translation is CASRAGEANYGYTF.

This sequence joins TRBV19 and TRBJ2-1, with D tentatively TRBD2 (7 bases). This CDR3 is built from 15 residues. The germline V gene has CDR1 LNHDA and CDR2 SQIVND (reference sequence). With 6 bases removed from V and 10 bases from J, the gap between germline ends came to 22 bases. The CDR3 reads CASSISTGGQREQFF. CDR3 DNA sequence: TGTGCCAGTAGCATTTCAACGGGGGGACAACGGGAGCAGTTCTTC.

The chain uses TRBV27 and TRBJ1-1; D is ambiguous. Germline V gives CDR1 MNHEY, CDR2 SMNVEV (reference sequence). The CDR3 spans 12 residues. V lost 7 bases to trimming and J lost 1 base, with 7 bases between them. For the CDR3, the DNA is TGTGCCAGCATCGACCCGAACACTGAAGCTTTCTTT. The encoded protein is CASIDPNTEAFF.

The chain uses TRBV2 and TRBJ1-3; TRBD1 might be the D (6 bases). V dropped 0 bases and J dropped 4 bases, with 10 bases sitting between them. The CDR3 contains 15 residues. The germline gives CDR1 SNHLY, CDR2 FYNNEI. Written as DNA, the CDR3 is TGTGCCAGCAGTGAAGCTCGAACAGGGGGAAACACCATATATTTT. This translates into CASSEARTGGNTIYF.

Only a few counts were recorded for this clone. The chain joins TRBV27 to TRBJ2-5; no firm D call. Trimming removed 4 bases at V and 1 base at J, with 7 bases between. Germline-derived CDR1 and CDR2 are MNHEY and SMNVEV (reference sequence). The CDR3 consists of 13 residues. The DNA of the CDR3 is TGTGCCAGCAGTTCTGACGGCCAAGAGACCCAGTACTTC. Its translation: CASSSDGQETQYF.

The chain recombines TRBV4-1 with TRBJ1-3; D gene uncertain. The V end was cut by 1 base, the J end by 1 base, with 5 bases between. In germline, CDR1 is MGHRA, CDR2 YSYEKL. The CDR3 totals 14 residues. The CDR3 DNA is TGCGCCAGCAGCCAAGGGGTTTCTGGAAACACCATATATTTT. It encodes CASSQGVSGNTIYF.

CDR3 protein: CASSVRQGNEKLFF. CDR3 bases: TGTGCCAGCAGCGTCCGACAGGGAAATGAAAAACTGTTTTTT. This rearrangement joins TRBV7-2 to TRBJ1-4; 7 positions agree with TRBD1. Germline V lookup: CDR1 SGHTA, CDR2 FQGNSA. CDR3 length: 14 amino acids. V was pared by 5 bases and J by 5 bases, with 5 bases of the junction left unmatched. Full variable domain (rest looked up from reference TRBV7-2 and TRBJ1-4): GAGVSQSPSNKVTEKGKDVELRCDPISGHTALYWYRQSLGQGLEFLIYFQGNSAPDKSGLPSDRFSAERTGGSVSTLTIQRTQQEDSAVYLCASSVRQGNEKLFFGSGTQLSVL.

J is TRBJ1-1 and V is TRBV9; 12 bases match TRBD1. The CDR3 covers 18 residues. J was trimmed by 1 base and V by 3 bases; bases with no gene match: 10. Germline assignment: CDR1 SGDLS and CDR2 YYNGEE. DNA of the CDR3: TGTGCCAGCAGCGACTTGATGCGGGACAGGGGGCCGAACACTGAAGCTTTCTTT. Its protein product is CASSDLMRDRGPNTEAFF.

As concerns this clone: A junction end diverges from the germline sequence, so it may reflect a read error. The chain carries TRBV7-7 and TRBJ2-1; TRBD1 or TRBD2 may be the D gene (5 bases each). There are 13 residues in the CDR3. CDR1 is SSHAT and CDR2 is FNYEAQ in the germline V gene (reference sequence). This chain's CDR3 is CASSFGTTNEQFF. CDR3 sequence (DNA): TGTGCTAGCAGCTTCGGGACGACTAATGAGCAGTTCTTC.

The gene calls are TRBV25-1 and TRBJ2-5, with 8 bases identical to TRBD1. The CDR3 covers 14 residues. With 3 bases clipped from V and 0 bases from J, the junction kept 0 bases outside the gene matches. Germline CDR1 is MGHDK and CDR2 is SYGVNS. CDR3 in DNA: TGTGCCAGCAGTGAGACAGGGGACCAAGAGACCCAGTACTTC. Translating it yields CASSETGDQETQYF.

The chain joins TRBV9 to TRBJ2-2; D remains unclear. The V end was cut by 0 bases, the J end by 4 bases, with 7 bases between. The CDR3 covers 14 residues. In germline, CDR1 is SGDLS, CDR2 YYNGEE. The CDR3 nucleotides are TGTGCCAGCAGCGTAGGAACGGCCACCGGGGAGCTGTTTTTT. As protein: CASSVGTATGELFF.

The chain employs TRBV7-2 and TRBJ1-1; no clear D gene. The germline V and J ends were trimmed by 1 base and 0 bases, with 3 bases remaining between them. This CDR3 comprises 13 residues. Germline assignment: CDR1 SGHTA and CDR2 FQGNSA. In DNA, the CDR3 is TGTGCCAGCAGCTTAGTGGTGAACACTGAAGCTTTCTTT. Its protein is CASSLVVNTEAFF. The complete variable domain, with remaining parts taken from reference TRBV7-2 and TRBJ1-1, reads GAGVSQSPSNKVTEKGKDVELRCDPISGHTALYWYRQSLGQGLEFLIYFQGNSAPDKSGLPSDRFSAERTGGSVSTLTIQRTQQEDSAVYLCASSLVVNTEAFFGQGTRLTVV.

The chain links TRBV5-1 to TRBJ2-1; TRBD2 matches 7 bases. CDR3 size: 14 residues. Trimming took 2 bases from V and 7 from J; bases not matched to a gene: 6. Germline CDR1 and CDR2: SGHRS and YFSETQ. Written as DNA, the CDR3 is TGCGCCAGCAGCTTCCTTGGGGGAGGGAATGAGCAGTTCTTC. Protein: CASSFLGGGNEQFF.

Notes on this clone: This same CDR3 is encoded by further DNA sequences in the sample. This rearrangement joins TRBV25-1 to TRBJ1-2; 9 bases align to TRBD1. The CDR3 loop spans 12 amino acids. Trimming removed 6 bases from V and 6 bases from J; junction bases left unmatched: 2. Germline loops: CDR1 MGHDK, CDR2 SYGVNS. CDR3 residues: CASRQGANGYTF. The CDR3 coding sequence is TGTGCCAGCAGACAGGGGGCGAATGGCTACACCTTC.

This chain uses TRBV5-1 with TRBJ2-5; D unresolved. The CDR3 consists of 12 residues. Germline V gene lookup returns CDR1 SGHRS and CDR2 YFSETQ. V was pared by 3 bases and J by 5 bases, with 8 bases between. CDR3 residues: CASSYLTETQYF. The CDR3 bases are TGCGCCAGCAGCTATTTAACGGAGACCCAGTACTTC. Drawing the rest from reference TRBV5-1 and TRBJ2-5, the complete variable domain is KAGVTQTPRYLIKTRGQQVTLSCSPISGHRSVSWYQQTPGQGLQFLFEYFSETQRNKGNFPGRFSGRQFSNSRSEMNVSTLELGDSALYLCASSYLTETQYFGPGTRLLVL.

J is TRBJ2-7 and V is TRBV7-2, with D tentatively TRBD2 (7 bases). Deletions cut 5 bases from V and 10 bases from J, with 27 bases between. The V gene's germline CDR1 is SGHTA and CDR2 FQGNSA. This CDR3 region has 16 residues. The CDR3 coding sequence is TGTGCCAGCAGCCCCCTGAGGGTAGGGGGGGGGAGTCGACAGTACTTC. It codes for CASSPLRVGGGSRQYF.

The chain is built from TRBV19 and TRBJ1-2; TRBD1 aligns across 8 bases. CDR1 LNHDA and CDR2 SQIVND come from the germline V gene (reference sequence). CDR3 length: 13 amino acids. J lost 4 bases, V lost 7 bases, and 5 bases had no gene match. Here the CDR3 reads CASNPTGAYGYTF. Here the CDR3 DNA reads TGTGCCAGTAACCCGACAGGGGCCTATGGCTACACCTTC.

The chain uses TRBV27 and TRBJ2-3; TRBD2 matches at 7 bases. The germline gives CDR1 MNHEY, CDR2 SMNVEV (reference sequence). The CDR3 is 17 amino acids. Trimming at V came to 5 bases and at J to 1 base, leaving 12 bases not matched to a gene. CDR3 in DNA: TGTGCCAGCAGTCTTTCCGGGACTATTAGGGGCACAGATACGCAGTATTTT. Protein product: CASSLSGTIRGTDTQYF.

The chain uses TRBV7-6 and TRBJ2-5; D ambiguous. The V and J ends lost 2 bases and 4 bases respectively, with 17 bases between them. The CDR3 loop spans 16 amino acids. Germline values: CDR1 SGHVS, CDR2 FNYEAQ. CDR3 nucleotides: TGTGCCAGCAGCTTAAGGATTGGCCTGGGCGGAGAGACCCAGTACTTC. As protein: CASSLRIGLGGETQYF.

The chain employs TRBV7-3 and TRBJ1-1; perhaps TRBD1 as D (6 bases). V lost 4 bases, J lost 1 base, and 10 bases lay in between. Germline assignment: CDR1 SGHTA and CDR2 FQGTGA. The CDR3 covers 14 residues. The CDR3 nucleotides are TGTGCCAGCAGCTCCGGACAGCCGAACACTGAAGCTTTCTTT. Protein: CASSSGQPNTEAFF.

The chain links TRBV11-2 to TRBJ2-1, with D possibly being TRBD1 or TRBD2 (5 bases each). The CDR3 has 15 amino acids. Looked up from germline, CDR1 is SGHAT and CDR2 is FQNNGV. The germline V and J ends were trimmed by 4 bases and 9 bases, with 19 bases remaining between them. The CDR3 sequence is CASSSDRGLSTEQFF. The CDR3 DNA follows: TGTGCCAGCAGCTCCGACCGGGGCCTCTCTACTGAGCAGTTCTTC.

CDR3 in DNA: TGTGCCAGCGGCGGGAGCAATCAGCCCCAGCATTTT. As protein: CASGGSNQPQHF. The chain joins TRBV9 to TRBJ1-5, with unresolved D. Trimming shortened V by 7 bases and J by 1 base, and 6 bases separated the two germline ends. Looked up from germline, CDR1 is SGDLS and CDR2 is YYNGEE. The CDR3 consists of 12 residues.

The gene calls are TRBV5-1 and TRBJ2-5; 11 nucleotides agree with TRBD2. Trimming cost V 4 bases and J 2 bases; bases outside gene matches: 7. Germline lookup yields CDR1 SGHRS and CDR2 YFSETQ. The CDR3 is 16 amino acids. CDR3 bases: TGCGCCAGCAGCCTCCGGACTAGCGGGCCACAAGAGACCCAGTACTTC. The encoded protein is CASSLRTSGPQETQYF.

The chain carries TRBV21-1 and TRBJ2-7; TRBD1 is taken as the D call from the table, unchecked against the DNA. TRBV21-1 is annotated as a pseudogene. CDR3 size: 14 residues. CDR3 amino acids: CASSQTGAPYEQYF. DNA of the CDR3: TGTGCCAGCAGCCAGACAGGGGCTCCCTACGAGCAGTACTTC.

V and J are TRBV18 and TRBJ2-6; 7 positions agree with TRBD2. CDR1 and CDR2 (germline): KGHSH, LQKENI. The junction had 2 bases not matched to a gene; V was cut back by 5 bases and J by 1 base. The CDR3 totals 15 residues. This CDR3 reads CASSSGASGANVLTF. The CDR3 coding sequence is TGTGCCAGCTCAAGCGGGGCGTCTGGGGCCAACGTCCTGACTTTC.

The chain links TRBV5-6 to TRBJ2-1, with D tentatively TRBD1 (6 bases). V was trimmed by 1 base and J by 8 bases, leaving 16 bases between them. Germline V gene lookup returns CDR1 SGHDT and CDR2 YYEEEE. The CDR3 runs 15 residues. CDR3 loop: CASSLSGTNLDEQFF. The CDR3 DNA reads TGTGCCAGCAGCTTGAGTGGGACAAATCTGGATGAGCAGTTCTTC.